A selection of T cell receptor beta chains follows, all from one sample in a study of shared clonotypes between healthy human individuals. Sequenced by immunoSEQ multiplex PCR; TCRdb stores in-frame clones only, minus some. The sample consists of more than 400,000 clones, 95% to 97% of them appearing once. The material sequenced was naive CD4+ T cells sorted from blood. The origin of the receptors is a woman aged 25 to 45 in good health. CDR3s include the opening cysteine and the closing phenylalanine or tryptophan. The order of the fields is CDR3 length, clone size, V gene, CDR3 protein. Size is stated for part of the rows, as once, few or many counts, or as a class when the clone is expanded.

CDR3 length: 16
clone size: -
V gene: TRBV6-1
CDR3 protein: CASSGYSLPLDTEAFF

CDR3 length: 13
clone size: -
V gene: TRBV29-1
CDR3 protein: CSVGGRLADTQYF

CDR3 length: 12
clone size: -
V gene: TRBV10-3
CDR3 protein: CAITAGDQPQHF

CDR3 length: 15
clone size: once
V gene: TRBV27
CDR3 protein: CASSLRDGGTDTQYF

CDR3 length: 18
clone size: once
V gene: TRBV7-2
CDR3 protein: CASSLQFGLAGDTDTQYF

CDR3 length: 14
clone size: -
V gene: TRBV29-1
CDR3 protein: CSAHRSQGYNEQFF

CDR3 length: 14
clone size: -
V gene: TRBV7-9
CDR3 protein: CASSLVTGSDEQYF

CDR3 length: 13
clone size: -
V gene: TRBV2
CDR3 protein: CASRRTAYNEQFF

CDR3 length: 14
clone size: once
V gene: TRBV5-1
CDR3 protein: CASSLAGGDTEAFF

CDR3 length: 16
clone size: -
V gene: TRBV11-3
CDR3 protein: CASSLSGRLGTDTQYF

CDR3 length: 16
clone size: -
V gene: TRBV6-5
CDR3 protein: CASSWGLGQGANGYTF

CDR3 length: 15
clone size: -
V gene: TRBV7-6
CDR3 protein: CASTIYGQGGETQYF

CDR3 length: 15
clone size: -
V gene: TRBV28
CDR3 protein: CASSLAGGGQETQYF

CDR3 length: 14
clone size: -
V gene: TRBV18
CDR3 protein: CASSGLSSYNEQFF

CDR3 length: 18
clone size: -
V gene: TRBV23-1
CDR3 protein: CASSGGRGTGPRDTEAFF

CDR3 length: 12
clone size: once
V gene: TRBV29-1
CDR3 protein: CSVESTAYEQYF

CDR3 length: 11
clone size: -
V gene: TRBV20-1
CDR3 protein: CSALGGFEQYF

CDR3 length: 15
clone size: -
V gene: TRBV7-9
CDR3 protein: CASSYNRDMNTEAFF

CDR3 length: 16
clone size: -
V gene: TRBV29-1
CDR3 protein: CSVEGQGMGVVGEQYF

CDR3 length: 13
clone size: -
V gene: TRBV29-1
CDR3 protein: CSVAETGGEKLFF

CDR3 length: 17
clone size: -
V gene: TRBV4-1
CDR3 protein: CASSQAWEASSGNTIYF

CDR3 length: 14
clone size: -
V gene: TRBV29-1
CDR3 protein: CSVEGPLSADTQYF

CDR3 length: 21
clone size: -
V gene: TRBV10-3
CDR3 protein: CAIRGIVSPGTSGLPSYEQYF

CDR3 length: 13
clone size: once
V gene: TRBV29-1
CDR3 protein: CSVQRLFSYEQYF

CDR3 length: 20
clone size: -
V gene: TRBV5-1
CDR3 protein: CASSRALGLAGGPPGYEQYF

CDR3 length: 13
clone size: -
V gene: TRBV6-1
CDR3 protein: CASWTSVAYEQYF

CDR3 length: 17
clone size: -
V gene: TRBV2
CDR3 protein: CASSEARTSGTVDTQYF

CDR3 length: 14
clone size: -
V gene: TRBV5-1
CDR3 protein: CASTDSPASEKLFF

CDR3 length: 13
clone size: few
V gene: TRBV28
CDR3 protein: CASSLDRSRKAFF

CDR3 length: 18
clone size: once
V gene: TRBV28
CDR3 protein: CASSPRWAGRKRNYGYTF

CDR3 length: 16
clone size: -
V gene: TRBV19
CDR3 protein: CASSLWDQARIGEQFF

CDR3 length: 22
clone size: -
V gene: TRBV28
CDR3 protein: CASSLRQGKVKYGTLNTGELFF

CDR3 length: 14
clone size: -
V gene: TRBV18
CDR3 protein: CASSPAGGSYEQYF

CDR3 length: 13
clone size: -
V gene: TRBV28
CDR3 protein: CASSAGFSYEQYF

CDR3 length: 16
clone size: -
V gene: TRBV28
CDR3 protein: CASSTPKAGSAGELFF

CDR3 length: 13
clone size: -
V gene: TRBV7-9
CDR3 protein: CASIIRYTGELFF

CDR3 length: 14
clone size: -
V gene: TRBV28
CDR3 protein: CASRMEGVGEKLFF

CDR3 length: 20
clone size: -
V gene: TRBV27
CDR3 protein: CASVPRGGRQSGAGANVLTF

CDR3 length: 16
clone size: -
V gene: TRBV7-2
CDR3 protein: CASTLRDRVIDQPQHF

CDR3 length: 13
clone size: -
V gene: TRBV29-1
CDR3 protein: CSVKDRGLTEAFF

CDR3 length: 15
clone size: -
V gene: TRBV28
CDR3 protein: CASSFFWDRYEKLFF

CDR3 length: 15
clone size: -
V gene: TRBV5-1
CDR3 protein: CASSLWGPAQETQYF

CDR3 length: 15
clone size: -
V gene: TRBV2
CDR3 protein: CASSNPGQGPDTQYF

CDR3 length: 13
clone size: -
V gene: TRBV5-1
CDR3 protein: CASSMGLAGEQFF

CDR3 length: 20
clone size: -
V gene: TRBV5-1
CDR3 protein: CASSFWTSGRTRGLYNEQFF